This T cell receptor (beta chain) emerged from a study of blood T cell repertoires in COVID-19 (TCRdb year 2020). Concerning the study at large: The collaborator samples originated in the United States, Italy and Spain and spanned the acute and convalescent phases of COVID-19. Deeply sampled blood TCRbeta repertoires from subjects exposed to, actively infected with, or recovered from COVID-19 were included in the dataset. Nearly every sample came with metadata listing a de-identified subject ID, COVID-19 status, age in years and sex. Where HLA class I and class II types were available, the types were taken from metadata supplied by the sample provider, not from assay-based typing. The repertoires were released in a freely available public database meant as a resource for research on the immune response to SARS-CoV-2. The material from the prospective study consisted of cDNA or gDNA derived from T cells, B-cell-depleted T cells, or PBMCs. The samples were drawn from two sources: the first 160 participants of the ongoing ImmuneRACE study, and 1,200 or so subjects contributed by 6 global collaborators.

General conclusions and limits of the study: How much clinical and demographic metadata was included differed by source and by participant, and the metadata was provided uncurated.

The immunoSEQ Assay, a bias-controlled multiplex PCR, was used to amplify TCRbeta CDR3 regions from genomic DNA. Concerning the study's data processing: The number of nucleated cells in each sample was estimated by amplification of reference gene primers within the assay. Sequence reads were collapsed and filtered to measure the absolute abundance of every unique TCRbeta CDR3 rearrangement. Productive Simpson clonality was computed per sample as the square root of Simpson's diversity index over productive rearrangements. Here the immuneACCESS table is served through TCRdb, limited to in-frame sequences with V and J called. Missing clones are a known gap in these copies; in checked studies unresolved V genes cover under half, and the rest lacks a known reason. V, J and clone size were drawn from that table, and D and trimming were deduced from the DNA. This sample comprises 200,000 to 250,000 clones, roughly 87% of them detected only once. Roughly 2% of the sample rests with the top ten.

The CDR3 covers 14 residues, taking in both the cysteine and the phenylalanine. Just CDR3 DNA is preserved here, 42 bases in frame from base 1. CDR1 and CDR2 (MNHEY, SVGAGI) derive from the germline V gene. The germline ends are 11 bases apart after V is trimmed by 8 bases and J by 0 bases. Comment on this clone: What this receptor recognizes is not known. No much larger clonotype is one base removed from it; base qualities were not supplied.

The collaborating institutions used their own protocols to collect whole blood in K2EDTA tubes. For TCRbeta analysis, collaborator samples were shipped as frozen whole blood, as isolated PBMCs, or as DNA extracted from either sample type. The source of this sequence is a man aged 35 to 55 with active or convalescent COVID-19. Input material: peripheral blood. The V and J segments used are TRBV6-5 and TRBJ2-1, and TRBD2 may be the D gene, going by 5 matching bases. In nucleotides, the sequence is TGTGCCAGCCGGACTCCGAGCTCCTACAATGAGCAGTTCTTC. Its protein is CASRTPSSYNEQFF.